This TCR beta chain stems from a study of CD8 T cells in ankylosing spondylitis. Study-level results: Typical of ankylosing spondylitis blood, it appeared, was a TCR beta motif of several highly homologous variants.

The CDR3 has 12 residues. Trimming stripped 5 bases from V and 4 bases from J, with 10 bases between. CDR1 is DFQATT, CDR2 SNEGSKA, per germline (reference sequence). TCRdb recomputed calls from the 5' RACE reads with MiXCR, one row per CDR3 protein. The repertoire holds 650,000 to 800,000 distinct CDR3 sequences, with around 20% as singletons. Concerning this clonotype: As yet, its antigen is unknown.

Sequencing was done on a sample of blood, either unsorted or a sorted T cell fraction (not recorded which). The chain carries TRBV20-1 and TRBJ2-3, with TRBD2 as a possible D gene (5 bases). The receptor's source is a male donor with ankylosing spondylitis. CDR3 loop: CSAVERADTQYF. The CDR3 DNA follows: TGCAGTGCTGTGGAGAGGGCAGATACGCAGTATTTT.